This TCR beta chain is from a study of blood T cells in healthy people across ages. This clonotype was counted many times. The target antigen is unknown. Trimming took 6 bases from V and 2 from J, leaving 16 bases between them. This CDR3 is 14 amino acids long. The germline V gene encodes CDR1 DFQATT and CDR2 SNEGSKA (reference sequence). Sample-barcoded 5' priming and a J-beta primer mix drove a second PCR of roughly 7 to 11 cycles. TCRdb analysed the 5' RACE reads with MiXCR anew, one entry per CDR3 protein. The top ten clones hold about 10% of a sample with approximately 960,000 distinct CDR3 sequences, 25% to 35% of them seen once. There were healthy Caucasian individuals from Russia, aged 6 to 90, serving as donors. Findings and caveats of the study: Older individuals had lower TCR beta diversity per million T cells (the decline was roughly linear).

The data were also submitted as part of a second study, on T cells of mothers and their children. That work states: Thymic selection molds TCR recombination products alike in related and unrelated pairs. Related mother-child pairs shared marginally more repertoire than unrelated pairs, though not significantly.

This rearrangement joins TRBV20-1 to TRBJ1-2; D is undetermined. The sequencing sample was made of blood. The receptor's source is a woman aged 40 to 49 in good health. CDR3 amino acids: CSAARTGWNYGYTF. CDR3 in DNA: TGCAGTGCGGCCAGGACGGGGTGGAACTATGGCTACACCTTC.